Detailed here is one TCR beta chain. The antigen is not known. The record originates from a study of T cells in Graves' hyperthyroidism and ophthalmopathy. Turning to the study itself: Blood was drawn when the patient was first diagnosed and still untreated. Whole-study results and caveats: Among clonotypes expanded in thyroid above 0.001, most were also found in blood.

TCR beta CDR3 region amplification was performed from RNA transcripts. RT-PCR in the first round (using the HTBI primer set) targeted the TCR CDR3. TCRdb analysed the multiplex PCR reads with MiXCR anew, one entry per CDR3 protein. The sample lists hundreds of thousands of distinct CDR3 sequences, roughly 14% occurring once. Those patients with uncontrolled infection, other autoimmune disease, pregnancy or lactation were excluded. Source material for PBMCs was less than 12 ml fresh peripheral blood. The CDR3 has 15 residues. Germline CDR1 reads KGHSH; CDR2 reads LQKENI. V shed 5 bases, J shed 2 bases, and the junction held 7 bases outside the gene matches.

The chain recombines TRBV18 with TRBJ2-7, with 9 bases lining up with TRBD2. The TCR comes from a woman between 40 and 50 years old with Graves' ophthalmopathy. Sequenced: blood. CDR3 in amino acids: CASSASGADTYEQYF. CDR3 nucleotides: TGTGCCAGCTCAGCTAGCGGGGCCGATACCTACGAGCAGTACTTC. The entire variable domain, with the rest obtained from reference TRBV18 and TRBJ2-7, is as follows: NAGVMQNPRHLVRRRGQEARLRCSPMKGHSHVYWYRQLPEEGLKFMVYLQKENIIDESGMPKERFSAEFPKEGPSILRIQQVVRGDSAAYFCASSASGADTYEQYFGPGTRLTVT.